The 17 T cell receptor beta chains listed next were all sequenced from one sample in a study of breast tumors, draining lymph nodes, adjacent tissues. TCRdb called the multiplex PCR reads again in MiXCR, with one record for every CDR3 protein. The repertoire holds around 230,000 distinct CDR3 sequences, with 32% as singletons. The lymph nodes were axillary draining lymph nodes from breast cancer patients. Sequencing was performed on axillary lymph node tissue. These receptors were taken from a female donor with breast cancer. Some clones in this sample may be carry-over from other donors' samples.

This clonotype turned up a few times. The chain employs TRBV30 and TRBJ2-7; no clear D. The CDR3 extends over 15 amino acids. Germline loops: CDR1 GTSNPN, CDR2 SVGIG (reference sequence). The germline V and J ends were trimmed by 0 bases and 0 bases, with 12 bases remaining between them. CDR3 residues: CAWSVPSVYSYEQYF. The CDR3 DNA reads TGTGCCTGGAGTGTACCGTCGGTATACTCCTACGAGCAGTACTTC.

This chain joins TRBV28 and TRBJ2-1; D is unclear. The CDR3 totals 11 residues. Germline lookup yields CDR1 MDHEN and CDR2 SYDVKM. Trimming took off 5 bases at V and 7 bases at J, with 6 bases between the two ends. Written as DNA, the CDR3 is TGTGCCAGCAGTGATAGGAATGAGCAGTTCTTC. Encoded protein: CASSDRNEQFF. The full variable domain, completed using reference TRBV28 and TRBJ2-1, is DVKVTQSSRYLVKRTGEKVFLECVQDMDHENMFWYRQDPGLGLRLIYFSYDVKMKEKGDIPEGYSVSREKKERFSLILESASTNQTSMYLCASSDRNEQFFGPGTRLTVL.

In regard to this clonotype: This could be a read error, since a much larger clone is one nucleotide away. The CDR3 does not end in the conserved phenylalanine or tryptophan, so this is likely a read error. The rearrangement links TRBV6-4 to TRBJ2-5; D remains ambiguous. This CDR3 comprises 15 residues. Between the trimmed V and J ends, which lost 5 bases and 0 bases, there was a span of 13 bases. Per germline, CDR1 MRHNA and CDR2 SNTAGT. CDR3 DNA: TGTGCCAGCAGTCACGGACGGTCATACCAAGAGACCCAGTACTCC. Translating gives CASSHGRSYQETQYS.

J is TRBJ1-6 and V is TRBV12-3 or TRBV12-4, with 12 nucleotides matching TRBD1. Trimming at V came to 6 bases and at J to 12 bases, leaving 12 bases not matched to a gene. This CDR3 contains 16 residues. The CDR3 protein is CASRGGGTGGAEPLHF. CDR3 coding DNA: TGTGCCAGCAGGGGCGGCGGGACAGGGGGCGCTGAACCCCTCCACTTT.

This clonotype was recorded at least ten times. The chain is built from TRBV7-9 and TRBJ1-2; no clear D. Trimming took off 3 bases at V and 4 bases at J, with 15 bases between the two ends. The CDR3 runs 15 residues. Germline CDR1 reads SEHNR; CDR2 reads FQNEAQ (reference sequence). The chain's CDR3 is CASSFLSTASYGYTF. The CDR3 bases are TGTGCCAGCAGCTTTCTATCAACAGCGTCCTATGGCTACACCTTC.

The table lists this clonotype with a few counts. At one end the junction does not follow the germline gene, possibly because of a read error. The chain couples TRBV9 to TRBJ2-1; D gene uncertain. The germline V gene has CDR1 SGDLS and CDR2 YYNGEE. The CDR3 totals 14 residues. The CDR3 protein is CASSSTGVQNEQSF. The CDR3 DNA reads TGTGCCAGCAGCTCTACCGGAGTTCAAAATGAGCAGTCCTTC.

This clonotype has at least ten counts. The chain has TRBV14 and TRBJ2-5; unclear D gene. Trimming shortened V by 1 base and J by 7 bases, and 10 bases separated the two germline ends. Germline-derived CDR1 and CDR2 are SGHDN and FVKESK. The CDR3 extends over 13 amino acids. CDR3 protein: CASSQGLGRTQYF. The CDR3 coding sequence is TGTGCCAGCAGCCAAGGGTTGGGTAGGACCCAGTACTTC.

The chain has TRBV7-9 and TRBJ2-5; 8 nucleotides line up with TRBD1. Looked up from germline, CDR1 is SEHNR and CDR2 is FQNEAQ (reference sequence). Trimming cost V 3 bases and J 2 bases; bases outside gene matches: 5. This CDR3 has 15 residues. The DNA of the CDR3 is TGTGCCAGCAGCTTTGGGACAGGCGCACAAGAGACCCAGTACTTC. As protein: CASSFGTGAQETQYF.

In nucleotides, the CDR3 is TGTGCCAGCAGTCCACGGACAGGGGTCGGCTACGAGCAGTACTTC. It encodes CASSPRTGVGYEQYF. The V call is TRBV6-2 or TRBV6-3, the J call TRBJ2-7; 9 positions match TRBD1. CDR1 and CDR2 from the germline V gene are MNHEY and SVGEGT. V lost 5 bases to trimming and J lost 3 bases; unmatched junction nucleotides: 8. The CDR3 spans 15 residues.

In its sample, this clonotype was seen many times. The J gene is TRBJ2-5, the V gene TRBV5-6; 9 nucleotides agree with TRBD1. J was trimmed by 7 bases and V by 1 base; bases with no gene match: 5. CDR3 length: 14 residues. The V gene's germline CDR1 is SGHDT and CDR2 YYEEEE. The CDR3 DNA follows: TGTGCCAGCAGCTTGAACAGGGGGCTTGGGACCCAGTACTTC. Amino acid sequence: CASSLNRGLGTQYF.

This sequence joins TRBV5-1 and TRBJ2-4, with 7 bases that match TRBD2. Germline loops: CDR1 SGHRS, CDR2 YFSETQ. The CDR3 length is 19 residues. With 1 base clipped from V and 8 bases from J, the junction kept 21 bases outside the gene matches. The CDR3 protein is CASSLLGRSQETLKDIQYF. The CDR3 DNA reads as TGCGCCAGCAGCTTGCTCGGGAGGTCCCAAGAGACCCTCAAGGACATTCAGTACTTC. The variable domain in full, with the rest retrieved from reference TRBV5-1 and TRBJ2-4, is KAGVTQTPRYLIKTRGQQVTLSCSPISGHRSVSWYQQTPGQGLQFLFEYFSETQRNKGNFPGRFSGRQFSNSRSEMNVSTLELGDSALYLCASSLLGRSQETLKDIQYFGAGTRLSVL.

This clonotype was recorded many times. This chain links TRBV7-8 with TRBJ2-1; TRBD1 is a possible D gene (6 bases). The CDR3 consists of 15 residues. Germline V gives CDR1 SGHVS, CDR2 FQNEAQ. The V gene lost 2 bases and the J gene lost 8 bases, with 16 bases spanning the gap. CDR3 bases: TGTGCCAGCAGCTTAAATACAGGGAAGGTGGATGAGCAGTTCTTC. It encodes CASSLNTGKVDEQFF.

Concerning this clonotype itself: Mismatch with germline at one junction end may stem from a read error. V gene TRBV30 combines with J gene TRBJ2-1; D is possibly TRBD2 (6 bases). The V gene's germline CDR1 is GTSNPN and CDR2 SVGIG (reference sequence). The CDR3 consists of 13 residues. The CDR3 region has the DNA TGTGCCTGGACGGAGGGCCGGTACAATGGGCAGTTCTTC. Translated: CAWTEGRYNGQFF.

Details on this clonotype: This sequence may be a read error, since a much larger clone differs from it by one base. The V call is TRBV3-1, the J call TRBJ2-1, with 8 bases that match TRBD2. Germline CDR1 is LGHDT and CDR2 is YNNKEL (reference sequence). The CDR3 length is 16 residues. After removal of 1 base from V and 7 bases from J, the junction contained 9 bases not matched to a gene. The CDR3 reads CASSQGAGVGKNEQFF. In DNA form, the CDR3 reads TGTGCCAGCAGCCAAGGAGCGGGAGTGGGGAAAAATGAGCAGTTCTTC.

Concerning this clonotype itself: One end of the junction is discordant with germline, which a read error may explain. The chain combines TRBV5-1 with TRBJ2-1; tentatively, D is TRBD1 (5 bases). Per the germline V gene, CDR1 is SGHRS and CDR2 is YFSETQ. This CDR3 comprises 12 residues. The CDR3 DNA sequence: TGCGCCAGCAGTGTCCAGGACAATGAGCACTTCTTC. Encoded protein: CASSVQDNEHFF.

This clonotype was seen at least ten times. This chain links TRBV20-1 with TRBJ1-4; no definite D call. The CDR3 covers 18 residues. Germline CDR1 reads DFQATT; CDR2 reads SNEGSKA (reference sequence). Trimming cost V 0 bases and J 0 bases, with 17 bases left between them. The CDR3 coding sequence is TGCAGTGCTAGAGATCTCTATGATTGGCAGGCAACTAATGAAAAACTGTTTTTT. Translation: CSARDLYDWQATNEKLFF.

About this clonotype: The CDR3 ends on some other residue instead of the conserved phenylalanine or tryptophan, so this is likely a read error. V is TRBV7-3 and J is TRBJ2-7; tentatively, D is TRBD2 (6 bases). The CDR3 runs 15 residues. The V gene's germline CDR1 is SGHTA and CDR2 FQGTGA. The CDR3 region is CASSLDRGKAYEQYY. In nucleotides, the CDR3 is TGTGCCAGCAGCTTAGATCGGGGGAAAGCCTACGAACAGTACTAC.